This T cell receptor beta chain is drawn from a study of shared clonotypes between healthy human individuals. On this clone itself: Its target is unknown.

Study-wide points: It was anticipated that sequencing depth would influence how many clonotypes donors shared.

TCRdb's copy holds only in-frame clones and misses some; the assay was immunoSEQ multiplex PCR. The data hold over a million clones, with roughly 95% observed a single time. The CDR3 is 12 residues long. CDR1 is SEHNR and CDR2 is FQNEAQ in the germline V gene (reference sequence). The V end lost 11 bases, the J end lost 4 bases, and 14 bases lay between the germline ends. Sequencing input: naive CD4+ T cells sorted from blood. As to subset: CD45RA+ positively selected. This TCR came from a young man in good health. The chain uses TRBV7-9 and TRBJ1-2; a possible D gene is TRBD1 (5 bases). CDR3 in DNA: TGTGCCGGGGAACGGGGGTCCTATGGCTACACCTTC. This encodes CAGERGSYGYTF.